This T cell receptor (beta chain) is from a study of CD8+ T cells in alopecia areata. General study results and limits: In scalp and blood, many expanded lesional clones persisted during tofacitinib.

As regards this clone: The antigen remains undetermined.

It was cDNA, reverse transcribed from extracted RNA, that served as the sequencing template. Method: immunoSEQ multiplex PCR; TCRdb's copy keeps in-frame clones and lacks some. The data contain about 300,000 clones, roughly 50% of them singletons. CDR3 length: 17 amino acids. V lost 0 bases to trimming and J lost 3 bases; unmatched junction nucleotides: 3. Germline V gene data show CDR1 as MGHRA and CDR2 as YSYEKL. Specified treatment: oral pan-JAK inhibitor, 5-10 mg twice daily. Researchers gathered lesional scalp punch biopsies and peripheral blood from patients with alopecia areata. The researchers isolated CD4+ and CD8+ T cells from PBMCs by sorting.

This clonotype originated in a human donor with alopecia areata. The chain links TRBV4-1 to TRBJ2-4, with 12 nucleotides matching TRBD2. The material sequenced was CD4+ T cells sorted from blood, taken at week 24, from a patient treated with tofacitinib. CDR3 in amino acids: CASSQEPTSGGKNIQYF. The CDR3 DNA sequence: TGCGCCAGCAGCCAAGAACCGACTAGCGGGGGCAAAAACATTCAGTACTTC.